The 2 T cell receptor beta chains below were found in one sample sequenced in a study of T cells in Graves' hyperthyroidism and ophthalmopathy. The TCR beta CDR3 regions underwent amplification using RNA transcripts as the source. TCR CDR3 regions were first amplified by RT-PCR with HTBI primers. TCRdb reprocessed the multiplex PCR reads with MiXCR, giving one entry per CDR3 protein. Of about 560,000 distinct CDR3 sequences detected, 16% appear once; the ten largest clones hold around a sixth. The specimen sequenced was blood. These TCRs come from a woman aged 18-35 years with Graves' hyperthyroidism.

This sequence joins TRBV2 and TRBJ2-1; perhaps TRBD2 as D (6 bases). The CDR3 is 13 amino acids. The V and J ends lost 8 bases and 5 bases respectively, with 13 bases between them. CDR1 and CDR2 (germline): SNHLY, FYNNEI. In DNA, the CDR3 is TGTGCCAGCGGGGACTTGACAAACAATGAGCAGTTCTTC. Translation gives CASGDLTNNEQFF.

This clonotype was detected ten times or more. V and J are TRBV24-1 and TRBJ2-1; TRBD1 matches 9 bases. V lost 0 bases and J lost 2; bases outside the gene matches: 4. CDR1 and CDR2 (germline): KGHDR, SFDVKD. CDR3 size: 17 residues. The CDR3 here is CATSDLPGQGTYNEQFF. The CDR3, as DNA: TGTGCCACCAGTGATTTGCCGGGACAGGGTACCTACAATGAGCAGTTCTTC.